This entry concerns a single T cell receptor beta chain. What it binds is unknown. Primers: 60 Vbeta forward and 13 Jbeta reverse. Generated by immunoSEQ multiplex PCR, the TCRdb table keeps only in-frame clones and is missing some. In the table there are approximately 150,000 clones, 80% of which are singletons. The data were taken from a study of cytomegalovirus exposure and HLA in healthy donors. Overall study: Samples from HLA-typed donors yielded approximately 88 million unique TCRs in an early data release.

J was trimmed by 6 bases and V by 3 bases; bases with no gene match: 5. Germline CDR1 and CDR2: KGHSH and LQKENI. The CDR3 length is 15 residues. The study's findings and limits: Later analysis placed DRB1 highest and HLA-C lowest in TCR association rates, which differed by HLA locus. Later analysis revealed greater clonal expansion in HLA-associated TCR beta chains than in equally common others. In a later analysis, V- and J-gene trimming of beta chains associated with a DCLRE1C missense variant, replicated independently.

This sequence joins TRBV18 and TRBJ2-7, with 13 bases lining up with TRBD2. The source of this sequence is a young man in good health and CMV-seropositive. Input material: PBMCs. The CDR3 protein is CASSPGLAGVGEQYF. The CDR3 region has the DNA TGTGCCAGCTCACCCGGACTAGCGGGAGTAGGCGAGCAGTACTTC.